The 24 T cell receptor beta chains presented below share a single source sample, sequenced in a study of T cells in Graves' hyperthyroidism and ophthalmopathy. RNA transcripts served as the template for amplifying TCR beta CDR3 regions. In the first-round RT-PCR of the TCR CDR3, the HTBI primer set was used. TCRdb processed the multiplex PCR reads anew with MiXCR; each CDR3 protein has one entry. The repertoire holds almost 600,000 distinct CDR3 sequences, approximately 15% seen once, with 5.5% to 7.5% in the top ten. The sample was blood. All receptors come from a woman under 40 with Graves' hyperthyroidism that later progressed to Graves' ophthalmopathy.

This clonotype has a count of ten or more. J is TRBJ2-7 and V is TRBV11-2, with D perhaps given as TRBD1 or TRBD2 (6 bases each). V dropped 7 bases and J dropped 3 bases, with 13 bases sitting between them. This CDR3 has 13 amino acids. From germline, CDR1 is SGHAT and CDR2 FQNNGV. The CDR3 spells CASTLGGGYEQYF. CDR3 nucleotide sequence: TGTGCCAGCACCCTTGGAGGGGGCTACGAGCAGTACTTC.

The chain employs TRBV19 and TRBJ1-5; the match to TRBD1 covers 7 bases. Trimming at V came to 7 bases and at J to 4 bases, leaving 7 bases not matched to a gene. The V gene's germline CDR1 is LNHDA and CDR2 SQIVND (reference sequence). The CDR3 spans 14 residues. The CDR3 spells CASTAGTENQPQHF. In DNA form, the CDR3 reads TGTGCCAGTACAGCCGGGACAGAGAATCAGCCCCAGCATTTT.

This clonotype was recorded many times. The chain links TRBV9 to TRBJ2-2; possible D gene TRBD2, 6 bases. The CDR3 length is 16 residues. Trimming pared 4 bases from V and 2 bases from J, leaving 15 bases between. Germline loops: CDR1 SGDLS, CDR2 YYNGEE. CDR3 DNA: TGTGCCAGCAGCACGAGCGGGCAGGCAAACACCGGGGAGCTGTTTTTT. Encoded protein: CASSTSGQANTGELFF.

This clonotype has just a few counts. The chain uses TRBV4-1 and TRBJ1-1; 8 nucleotides align to TRBD1. Germline assignment: CDR1 MGHRA and CDR2 YSYEKL. The junction had 19 bases not matched to a gene; V was cut back by 2 bases and J by 14 bases. This CDR3 comprises 16 residues. In DNA form, the CDR3 reads TGCGCCAGCAGCCAAACTCTTACCGGGACAGGTTCTTTTCGATTCTTT. Amino acids: CASSQTLTGTGSFRFF.

The chain joins TRBV25-1 to TRBJ2-7; 14 bases are shared with TRBD2. J was trimmed by 3 bases and V by 3 bases; bases with no gene match: 13. Looked up from germline, CDR1 is MGHDK and CDR2 is SYGVNS. The length of the CDR3 is 19 residues. The CDR3 sequence is CASSDTLPGLAGEFYEQYF. CDR3 coding DNA: TGTGCCAGCAGTGATACCCTCCCGGGACTAGCGGGAGAGTTCTACGAGCAGTACTTC.

J is TRBJ2-1 and V is TRBV19; either TRBD1 or TRBD2 may fit D (5 bases each). CDR3 length: 15 amino acids. V was trimmed by 7 bases and J by 8 bases, leaving 21 bases between them. Germline values: CDR1 LNHDA, CDR2 SQIVND (reference sequence). The CDR3 reads CASIPGAGWFDEQFF. In nucleotides, the CDR3 is TGTGCCAGTATCCCCGGGGCAGGGTGGTTCGATGAGCAGTTCTTC.

To note about this clonotype: One base away lies a much larger clone, so this may be a sequencing read error. CDR3 in amino acids: CSARAPRTEKLFF. The CDR3 DNA reads as TGCAGTGCTAGGGCACCCAGGACAGAAAAACTGTTTTTT. The chain links TRBV20-1 to TRBJ1-4; weak D call: TRBD1 (5 bases). Germline V gene sequence: CDR1 DFQATT, CDR2 SNEGSKA (reference sequence). V shed 3 bases and J shed 8 bases, with 13 bases lying between them. This CDR3 spans 13 amino acids.

This clonotype was recorded at least ten times. V and J are TRBV7-9 and TRBJ2-4; 7 bases map to TRBD2. Germline CDR1 SEHNR, CDR2 FQNEAQ (reference sequence). The CDR3 loop spans 15 amino acids. With V trimmed by 5 bases and J by 6 bases, 10 bases remained unmatched. As DNA, the CDR3 is TGTGCCAGCAGCAGTCGTTGGGGGAGGGGAAACATTCAGTACTTC. It translates to CASSSRWGRGNIQYF. Using reference TRBV7-9 and TRBJ2-4 for the parts outside the CDR3, the full variable domain is DTGVSQNPRHKITKRGQNVTFRCDPISEHNRLYWYRQTLGQGPEFLTYFQNEAQLEKSRLLSDRFSAERPKGSFSTLEIQRTEQGDSAMYLCASSSRWGRGNIQYFGAGTRLSVL.

This clonotype has at least ten counts. The DNA for the CDR3 is TGTGCCAGCATGCAGGGTTTGATTCCGGGGGAGCAGTACTTC. This encodes CASMQGLIPGEQYF. This rearrangement joins TRBV7-9 to TRBJ2-7; D possibly matches TRBD1 or TRBD2 (5 bases each). CDR1 SEHNR and CDR2 FQNEAQ come from the germline V gene (reference sequence). Trimming removed 7 bases at V and 7 bases at J, with 20 bases between. The CDR3 runs to 14 residues.

This clonotype was recorded many times. J is TRBJ2-5 and V is TRBV27; D is undetermined. V was shortened by 6 bases and J by 0 bases, with 14 bases between the two germline ends. The CDR3 has 15 residues. Germline loops: CDR1 MNHEY, CDR2 SMNVEV (reference sequence). CDR3 DNA sequence: TGTGCCAGCAGCCTTGCCGCAACGTACCAAGAGACCCAGTACTTC. It translates to CASSLAATYQETQYF.

This clonotype was seen ten or more times. The V gene is TRBV7-6, the J gene TRBJ2-3; D is unclear. This CDR3 has 17 residues. Per the germline V gene, CDR1 is SGHVS and CDR2 is FNYEAQ. Deletions cut 3 bases from V and 2 bases from J, with 18 bases between. The DNA of the CDR3 is TGTGCCAGCAGCTTCCCGAAAGGTCGGTTCTCCACAGATACGCAGTATTTT. This encodes CASSFPKGRFSTDTQYF.

In regard to this clonotype: A much larger clone lies a single base off, so this may be a read error. The chain is built from TRBV24-1 and TRBJ2-7; 7 nucleotides match TRBD2. This CDR3 contains 16 residues. Trimming removed 0 bases from V and 0 bases from J; junction bases left unmatched: 4. Germline V gene sequence: CDR1 KGHDR, CDR2 SFDVKD. This CDR3 reads CATSDLGSGVSYEQYF. The CDR3 DNA follows: TGTGCCACCAGTGATTTGGGGAGCGGGGTCTCCTACGAGCAGTACTTC.

This clonotype was picked up many times. The chain is built from TRBV20-1 and TRBJ2-5; TRBD2 matches 11 bases. The CDR3 covers 13 residues. Trimming cost V 7 bases and J 4 bases; bases outside gene matches: 5. Germline CDR1 DFQATT, CDR2 SNEGSKA (reference sequence). The CDR3, as DNA: TGCAGTGGTAGCGGGACTAGCGGAGAGACCCAGTACTTC. This codes for CSGSGTSGETQYF.

This clonotype has at least ten counts. The rearrangement links TRBV28 to TRBJ2-1; D is unresolved. The germline gives CDR1 MDHEN, CDR2 SYDVKM. This CDR3 has 14 residues. V shed 6 bases and J shed 5 bases, with 14 bases lying between them. The CDR3 DNA is TGTGCCAGCAGCGTACTTCCCGCGGACAATGAGCAGTTCTTC. It translates to CASSVLPADNEQFF.

This clonotype was picked up many times. The rearrangement joins TRBV11-1 to TRBJ1-1; D gene uncertain. V lost 5 bases to trimming and J lost 0 bases, with 13 bases between them. CDR3 length: 15 amino acids. Germline CDR1 is SGHAT and CDR2 is FQDESV (reference sequence). CDR3 DNA: TGTGCCAGCAGCCCCGAAAAGATGTTGAACACTGAAGCTTTCTTT. Protein: CASSPEKMLNTEAFF. Variable domain in full (rest from reference TRBV11-1 and TRBJ1-1): EAEVAQSPRYKITEKSQAVAFWCDPISGHATLYWYRQILGQGPELLVQFQDESVVDDSQLPKDRFSAERLKGVDSTLKIQPAELGDSAMYLCASSPEKMLNTEAFFGQGTRLTVV.

V usage is TRBV5-1 and J usage is TRBJ2-1; 9 nucleotides agree with TRBD2. The J segment lost 4 bases and the V segment lost 5 bases, leaving 7 bases of the junction unmatched. Per germline, CDR1 SGHRS and CDR2 YFSETQ. CDR3 size: 15 residues. The CDR3 reads CASRIAGEAYNEQFF. DNA for the CDR3: TGCGCCAGCAGAATAGCGGGAGAAGCATACAATGAGCAGTTCTTC. Supplemented by reference TRBV5-1 and TRBJ2-1, the full variable domain reads KAGVTQTPRYLIKTRGQQVTLSCSPISGHRSVSWYQQTPGQGLQFLFEYFSETQRNKGNFPGRFSGRQFSNSRSEMNVSTLELGDSALYLCASRIAGEAYNEQFFGPGTRLTVL.

This clonotype was recorded many times. V usage is TRBV27 and J usage is TRBJ1-1, with a weak D call TRBD1 (6 bases). Per the germline V gene, CDR1 is MNHEY and CDR2 is SMNVEV (reference sequence). The CDR3 has 19 amino acids. Between the trimmed V and J ends, which lost 3 bases and 0 bases, there was a span of 23 bases. CDR3 region: CASSFLSRVVGQLNTEAFF. Here the CDR3 DNA reads TGTGCCAGCAGTTTCCTGAGTCGAGTCGTTGGACAGTTGAACACTGAAGCTTTCTTT.

This rearrangement joins TRBV11-2 to TRBJ2-5, with D perhaps TRBD2 (6 bases). Between the trimmed V and J ends, which lost 6 bases and 5 bases, there was a span of 16 bases. The germline CDR1 and CDR2 sequences are SGHAT and FQNNGV. The CDR3 extends over 14 amino acids. The CDR3 sequence: CASSIGGRTETQYF. The DNA of the CDR3 is TGTGCCAGCAGTATAGGAGGGCGGACTGAGACCCAGTACTTC.

This chain joins TRBV3-1 and TRBJ1-5, with 9 bases aligning to TRBD1. The CDR3 length is 16 residues. Germline V gives CDR1 LGHDT, CDR2 YNNKEL (reference sequence). V was clipped by 4 bases and J by 3 bases; unmatched bases: 7. The DNA for the CDR3 is TGTGCCAGCAGCCTAACAGGGGGCACCCTCAATCAGCCCCAGCATTTT. Residues: CASSLTGGTLNQPQHF.

This clonotype showed up many times. The V and J genes are TRBV27 and TRBJ1-1; D not resolved. This CDR3 region has 13 residues. Germline CDR1 MNHEY, CDR2 SMNVEV (reference sequence). Trimming removed 3 bases at V and 1 base at J, with 6 bases between. The CDR3 DNA sequence: TGTGCCAGCAGTTTTACATCGAACACTGAAGCTTTCTTT. Translation gives CASSFTSNTEAFF.

This clonotype appeared a few times. The DNA for the CDR3 is TGTGCCAGCAGCTCCCGGTTGACTAGCGGGAGGGTGCAGTTCTTC. It yields the protein CASSSRLTSGRVQFF. The chain employs TRBV5-6 and TRBJ2-1; 14 positions agree with TRBD2. The V segment lost 3 bases and the J segment 12 bases; nucleotides outside the gene matches: 8. CDR1 and CDR2 from the germline V gene are SGHDT and YYEEEE. CDR3 length equals 15 residues. Looking up the rest from reference TRBV5-6 and TRBJ2-1 gives the full variable domain: DAGVTQSPTHLIKTRGQQVTLRCSPKSGHDTVSWYQQALGQGPQFIFQYYEEEERQRGNFPDRFSGHQFPNYSSELNVNALLLGDSALYLCASSSRLTSGRVQFFGPGTRLTVL.

This clonotype appeared a few times. The chain has TRBV6-1 and TRBJ2-6, with no clear D. V was trimmed by 5 bases and J by 0 bases, leaving 11 bases between them. The CDR3 has 16 amino acids. Germline CDR1 and CDR2: MNHNS and SASEGT. The CDR3 DNA is TGTGCCAGCAGTCCGCACAGTTCCTCTGGGGCCAACGTCCTGACTTTC. It codes for CASSPHSSSGANVLTF.

The CDR3 DNA is TGTGCCAGCCGACCCCTGGCTAGCGGGAGGTCTGCGAACACCGGGGAGCTGTTTTTT. This encodes CASRPLASGRSANTGELFF. V and J are TRBV6-2 or TRBV6-3 and TRBJ2-2, with 11 bases fitting TRBD2. Germline CDR1 MNHEY, CDR2 SVGEGT. This CDR3 comprises 19 residues. The V segment lost 8 bases and the J segment 0 bases; nucleotides outside the gene matches: 14.

This clonotype was counted between two and nine times. V usage is TRBV15 and J usage is TRBJ2-2; D is unresolved. CDR3 size: 17 residues. Deletions cut 0 bases from V and 0 bases from J, with 11 bases between. CDR1 and CDR2 from the germline V gene are LNHNV and YYDKDF (reference sequence). The CDR3 DNA sequence: TGTGCCACCAGCAGAGATTCCCCCCAGGCGAACACCGGGGAGCTGTTTTTT. This encodes CATSRDSPQANTGELFF.